A single sample gave rise to the 31 T cell receptor beta chains below, sequenced in a study of identical twins. MiXCR, applied by TCRdb to the 5' RACE reads, yields one record per CDR3 protein. This table holds about 480,000 distinct CDR3 sequences, 12% to 15% found once. The sample was also reused in another study, on yellow fever vaccine responses in identical twins.

The specimen sequenced was CD4+ T cells sorted from blood. These receptors came from a woman aged 18-29 years in good health.

This chain joins TRBV20-1 and TRBJ2-1, with 8 bases fitting TRBD1. V dropped 1 base and J dropped 1; count of bases not matched to a gene: 9. Germline CDR1 is DFQATT and CDR2 is SNEGSKA (reference sequence). The CDR3 totals 17 residues. DNA of the CDR3: TGCAGTGCTAGAGTTGGACAGGGTAGTTTATCCTACAATGAGCAGTTCTTC. Its protein product is CSARVGQGSLSYNEQFF.

The genes are TRBV6-5 and TRBJ2-7, with D possibly being TRBD2 (6 bases). V lost 8 bases, J lost 6 bases, and 14 bases lay in between. Germline V gives CDR1 MNHEY, CDR2 SVGAGI. The CDR3 loop spans 12 amino acids. The CDR3 spells CASGPRGGEQYF. The CDR3 DNA sequence: TGTGCCAGCGGTCCCCGGGGAGGCGAGCAGTACTTC.

This clonotype showed up just a few times. The chain is built from TRBV6-8 and TRBJ2-7; the match to TRBD2 covers 15 bases. Germline V CDR1 and CDR2: MNHGY, SAAAGT. V shed 6 bases and J 0 bases; nucleotides not matched to a gene: 15. The CDR3 is made up of 20 amino acids. CDR3 region: CASRKSGGLAGGTNSYEQYF. The CDR3 DNA is TGTGCCAGCAGGAAGTCGGGGGGACTAGCGGGAGGCACGAACTCCTACGAGCAGTACTTC.

This clonotype was picked up a small number of times. This chain links TRBV7-9 with TRBJ2-7, with 13 bases fitting TRBD2. Looked up from germline, CDR1 is SEHNR and CDR2 is FQNEAQ (reference sequence). V trimming: 5 bases; J trimming: 2 bases; junction bases outside the gene matches: 3. This CDR3 is built from 15 residues. CDR3 DNA sequence: TGTGCCAGCAGCGTAGGGACTAGCGGGGCCTACGAGCAGTACTTC. Translating gives CASSVGTSGAYEQYF.

Ten or more counts support this clonotype. The V call is TRBV7-9, the J call TRBJ1-3, with D maybe TRBD1 (5 bases). Per the germline V gene, CDR1 is SEHNR and CDR2 is FQNEAQ (reference sequence). V was shortened by 3 bases and J by 2 bases, with 8 bases between the two germline ends. The length of the CDR3 is 14 residues. CDR3 coding DNA: TGTGCCAGCAGCTTGGCAGGGACTGGAAACACCATATATTTT. Residues: CASSLAGTGNTIYF.

This sequence joins TRBV28 and TRBJ2-3; D gene ambiguous. CDR3 length equals 16 residues. Germline CDR1 MDHEN, CDR2 SYDVKM. V was pared by 6 bases and J by 3 bases, with 19 bases between. As DNA, the CDR3 is TGTGCCAGCAGCTCTTCTCGAATTAGTAGGACAGATACGCAGTATTTT. It translates to CASSSSRISRTDTQYF.

In its sample, this clonotype was seen many times. The V call is TRBV5-1, the J call TRBJ2-1, with 8 nucleotides matching TRBD2. V shed 2 bases and J 2 bases; nucleotides not matched to a gene: 3. Germline V lookup: CDR1 SGHRS, CDR2 YFSETQ. CDR3 length: 15 amino acids. CDR3 bases: TGCGCCAGCAGCTTCCTAGCGGGCACCTACAATGAGCAGTTCTTC. This encodes CASSFLAGTYNEQFF.

A few counts support this clonotype. The rearrangement joins TRBV20-1 to TRBJ2-2; the match to TRBD1 covers 8 bases. Germline V gives CDR1 DFQATT, CDR2 SNEGSKA (reference sequence). CDR3 length equals 15 residues. V lost 6 bases, J lost 6 bases, and 12 bases stayed unmatched. CDR3 sequence: CSARTGRIQAGELFF. In nucleotides, the CDR3 is TGCAGTGCCAGGACAGGGAGAATTCAGGCCGGGGAGCTGTTTTTT.

This clonotype has just a few counts. The rearrangement uses TRBV20-1 and TRBJ2-5; 7 bases line up with TRBD1. Germline V lookup: CDR1 DFQATT, CDR2 SNEGSKA (reference sequence). The V and J ends lost 8 bases and 5 bases, in that order; junction bases with no gene match: 5. The CDR3 totals 11 residues. The CDR3 is CSLEQGETQYF. Here the CDR3 DNA reads TGCAGTCTTGAACAGGGGGAGACCCAGTACTTC.

The sample holds a few counts of this clonotype. The rearrangement uses TRBV7-9 and TRBJ2-7; D remains ambiguous. The CDR3 covers 16 residues. Trimming took off 0 bases at V and 0 bases at J, with 12 bases between the two ends. Germline assignment: CDR1 SEHNR and CDR2 FQNEAQ (reference sequence). CDR3 nucleotides: TGTGCCAGCAGCTTAGCTGTTTTAAGGTACTCCTACGAGCAGTACTTC. Its protein product is CASSLAVLRYSYEQYF. Full variable domain (rest looked up from reference TRBV7-9 and TRBJ2-7): DTGVSQNPRHKITKRGQNVTFRCDPISEHNRLYWYRQTLGQGPEFLTYFQNEAQLEKSRLLSDRFSAERPKGSFSTLEIQRTEQGDSAMYLCASSLAVLRYSYEQYFGPGTRLTVT.

This clonotype was observed many times. The chain carries TRBV6-5 and TRBJ1-1; D is uncertain. The CDR3 covers 15 residues. Trimming removed 0 bases from V and 4 bases from J, with 12 bases in between. Germline CDR1 is MNHEY and CDR2 is SVGAGI. The CDR3 reads CASSYSRRGSTEAFF. CDR3 DNA sequence: TGTGCCAGCAGTTACTCGCGTCGCGGGAGCACTGAAGCTTTCTTT.

J is TRBJ2-7 and V is TRBV30; 7 bases fit TRBD1. Trimming at V came to 5 bases and at J to 3 bases, leaving 13 bases not matched to a gene. Germline loops: CDR1 GTSNPN, CDR2 SVGIG (reference sequence). This CDR3 region has 15 residues. The CDR3 DNA reads as TGTGCCTGGGGTGAACAGGGGCCAGTCATCTACGAGCAGTACTTC. Protein: CAWGEQGPVIYEQYF.

This clonotype was detected many times. The chain combines TRBV24-1 with TRBJ2-3; 9 positions agree with TRBD2. Per the germline V gene, CDR1 is KGHDR and CDR2 is SFDVKD. This CDR3 has 16 amino acids. Unmatched junction bases numbered 7, after V lost 4 bases and J lost 3 bases. CDR3 nucleotides: TGTGCCACCAGTGACCGCCGGGCGGGGGGGACAGATACGCAGTATTTT. This codes for CATSDRRAGGTDTQYF.

The chain is built from TRBV5-1 and TRBJ2-5, with no clear D. CDR3 length: 17 amino acids. Germline assignment: CDR1 SGHRS and CDR2 YFSETQ. The V end was cut by 0 bases, the J end by 4 bases, with 19 bases between. The CDR3 protein is CASSLDIRTGLTETQYF. CDR3 DNA: TGCGCCAGCAGCTTGGATATCCGAACGGGTCTAACAGAGACCCAGTACTTC. Looking up the rest from reference TRBV5-1 and TRBJ2-5 gives the full variable domain: KAGVTQTPRYLIKTRGQQVTLSCSPISGHRSVSWYQQTPGQGLQFLFEYFSETQRNKGNFPGRFSGRQFSNSRSEMNVSTLELGDSALYLCASSLDIRTGLTETQYFGPGTRLLVL.

This clonotype was observed a few times. The CDR3 protein is CASSPLESGLSYEQYF. The CDR3 DNA reads as TGTGCCAGCAGCCCCTTAGAATCCGGGTTATCCTACGAGCAGTACTTC. V is TRBV7-8 and J is TRBJ2-7; D gene unclear. Trimming removed 5 bases at V and 1 base at J, with 18 bases between. CDR3 length equals 16 residues. Germline lookup yields CDR1 SGHVS and CDR2 FQNEAQ. The full variable domain, its missing parts supplied by reference TRBV7-8 and TRBJ2-7, is GAGVSQSPRYKVAKRGQDVALRCDPISGHVSLFWYQQALGQGPEFLTYFQNEAQLDKSGLPSDRFFAERPEGSVSTLKIQRTQQEDSAVYLCASSPLESGLSYEQYFGPGTRLTVT.

This chain joins TRBV30 and TRBJ2-7; 7 bases agree with TRBD1. The CDR3 covers 14 residues. Losses at the gene ends were 4 bases for V and 0 bases for J; bases not matched to a gene: 6. In germline, CDR1 is GTSNPN, CDR2 SVGIG (reference sequence). CDR3 amino acids: CAWKGQTSSYEQYF. The CDR3, as DNA: TGTGCCTGGAAGGGACAGACGAGCTCCTACGAGCAGTACTTC.

This clonotype has only a few counts. CDR3 sequence (DNA): TGTGCCAGCAGCTTACACCACTCTGGGGCCAACGTCCTGACTTTC. This codes for CASSLHHSGANVLTF. The chain recombines TRBV11-2 with TRBJ2-6, with no clear D. V was clipped by 2 bases and J by 0 bases, with 5 bases between them. CDR3 length: 15 amino acids. Looked up from germline, CDR1 is SGHAT and CDR2 is FQNNGV.

V gene TRBV12-3 or TRBV12-4 combines with J gene TRBJ2-1, with 12 bases fitting TRBD2. Germline trimming cut 3 bases from V and 12 bases from J; bases unmatched to any gene: 6. The CDR3 has 14 residues. The CDR3 bases are TGTGCCAGCAGTTTTCTAGCGGGGGGGCAGCGGCAGTTCTTC. Translation: CASSFLAGGQRQFF.

This clonotype was seen a few times. This chain connects TRBV7-6 to TRBJ2-7; D is unresolved. The germline V gene encodes CDR1 SGHVS and CDR2 FNYEAQ. The CDR3 runs to 13 residues. V was clipped by 2 bases and J by 6 bases, with 11 bases between them. CDR3 DNA: TGTGCCAGCAGCTTAAAGGCGTTTGGCGAGCAGTACTTC. This gives the protein CASSLKAFGEQYF.

This clonotype came up a few times. This chain uses TRBV20-1 with TRBJ1-4; D call uncertain. This CDR3 comprises 12 residues. Trimming shortened V by 3 bases and J by 5 bases, and 7 bases separated the two germline ends. Per the germline V gene, CDR1 is DFQATT and CDR2 is SNEGSKA (reference sequence). This chain's CDR3 is CSASRKNEKLFF. The CDR3, as DNA: TGCAGTGCTAGCCGGAAAAATGAAAAACTGTTTTTT.

This clonotype occurred a few times. This chain joins TRBV20-1 and TRBJ2-5; 16 positions match TRBD2. In germline, CDR1 is DFQATT, CDR2 SNEGSKA (reference sequence). This CDR3 comprises 16 residues. V was clipped by 6 bases and J by 3 bases; unmatched bases: 7. CDR3 sequence (DNA): TGCAGTGCCCCGGGACTAGCGGGGGGGGTTAAAGAGACCCAGTACTTC. Residues: CSAPGLAGGVKETQYF.

This chain links TRBV6-2 or TRBV6-3 with TRBJ2-7; TRBD2 aligns across 11 bases. V lost 6 bases to trimming and J lost 3 bases; unmatched junction nucleotides: 7. Germline values: CDR1 MNHEY, CDR2 SVGEGT. The CDR3 covers 15 residues. CDR3 loop: CASRRTSGWIYEQYF. The CDR3 nucleotides read TGTGCCAGCAGAAGGACTAGCGGGTGGATCTACGAGCAGTACTTC.

This clonotype turned up a few times. J is TRBJ2-5 and V is TRBV6-5; 9 bases align to TRBD2. CDR1 and CDR2 (germline): MNHEY, SVGAGI. Losses at the gene ends were 0 bases for V and 4 bases for J; bases not matched to a gene: 9. This CDR3 spans 17 amino acids. In nucleotides, the CDR3 is TGTGCCAGCAGTTACTCGAGTGCGGGACTAGCAGGAGAGACCCAGTACTTC. It yields the protein CASSYSSAGLAGETQYF.

The V gene is TRBV7-2, the J gene TRBJ2-5; tentative D call: TRBD1 (7 bases). The CDR3 loop spans 15 amino acids. Germline CDR1 SGHTA, CDR2 FQGNSA. The ends were cut back, 5 bases at V and 6 bases at J, with 19 bases in the middle. CDR3 loop: CASSPGRGRTKTQYF. The CDR3 DNA reads TGTGCCAGCAGCCCAGGCAGGGGGAGGACGAAGACCCAGTACTTC. Variable domain in full (rest from reference TRBV7-2 and TRBJ2-5): GAGVSQSPSNKVTEKGKDVELRCDPISGHTALYWYRQSLGQGLEFLIYFQGNSAPDKSGLPSDRFSAERTGGSVSTLTIQRTQQEDSAVYLCASSPGRGRTKTQYFGPGTRLLVL.

The CDR3 loop reads CASGQPIGPLHF. The DNA for the CDR3 is TGTGCCAGCGGACAGCCTATAGGGCCCCTCCACTTT. The chain uses TRBV9 and TRBJ1-6; tentatively, D is TRBD1 (6 bases). Trimming took 7 bases from V and 13 from J, leaving 15 bases between them. The length of the CDR3 is 12 residues. Germline V gives CDR1 SGDLS, CDR2 YYNGEE.

The rearrangement links TRBV19 to TRBJ1-2; D call uncertain. V was trimmed by 4 bases and J by 4 bases, leaving 16 bases between them. The CDR3 spans 15 residues. CDR1 and CDR2 from the germline V gene are LNHDA and SQIVND (reference sequence). CDR3 DNA sequence: TGTGCCAGTAGTACCTTCACCGGAGACGGCTATGGCTACACCTTC. This gives the protein CASSTFTGDGYGYTF. Filled out from reference TRBV19 and TRBJ1-2, the complete variable domain reads DGGITQSPKYLFRKEGQNVTLSCEQNLNHDAMYWYRQDPGQGLRLIYYSQIVNDFQKGDIAEGYSVSREKKESFPLTVTSAQKNPTAFYLCASSTFTGDGYGYTFGSGTRLTVV.

The chain recombines TRBV7-6 with TRBJ1-2, with D unresolved. The CDR3 is 15 amino acids. V gave up 1 base and J gave up 0 bases, with 9 bases separating them. Germline CDR1 is SGHVS and CDR2 is FNYEAQ. CDR3 loop: CASSLGDSANYGYTF. The CDR3 DNA reads as TGTGCCAGCAGCTTAGGAGATTCAGCTAACTATGGCTACACCTTC.

CDR3 residues: CASSQEARAGYGYTF. In DNA form, the CDR3 reads TGCGCCAGCAGCCAAGAGGCCAGGGCTGGGTATGGCTACACCTTC. The V call is TRBV4-1, the J call TRBJ1-2, with D possibly matching TRBD1 (5 bases). Germline assignment: CDR1 MGHRA and CDR2 YSYEKL. The CDR3 is 15 residues long. V gave up 0 bases and J gave up 5 bases, with 13 bases separating them.

The chain recombines TRBV24-1 with TRBJ2-7, with D possibly being TRBD1 (5 bases). Per the germline V gene, CDR1 is KGHDR and CDR2 is SFDVKD. The CDR3 consists of 13 residues. The V and J ends lost 9 bases and 1 base respectively, with 12 bases between them. The DNA for the CDR3 is TGTGCCACCTCGGGTCGACAGTCCTACGAGCAGTACTTC. Its translation: CATSGRQSYEQYF.

The chain combines TRBV6-5 with TRBJ2-3; tentatively, D is TRBD1 (5 bases). CDR1 and CDR2 from the germline V gene are MNHEY and SVGAGI. With 6 bases removed from V and 8 bases from J, the gap between germline ends came to 12 bases. The CDR3 runs to 12 residues. The CDR3 nucleotides are TGTGCCAGCAGCGGTCAGGGCGGTACGCAGTATTTT. Amino acids: CASSGQGGTQYF.

A few counts support this clonotype. This sequence joins TRBV28 and TRBJ2-3; 7 bases map to TRBD1. J lost 3 bases, V lost 5 bases, and 11 bases had no gene match. Germline lookup yields CDR1 MDHEN and CDR2 SYDVKM. The CDR3 extends over 16 amino acids. CDR3 residues: CASSPAGLQGTDTQYF. The DNA of the CDR3 is TGTGCCAGCAGTCCCGCCGGGTTACAGGGGACAGATACGCAGTATTTT.